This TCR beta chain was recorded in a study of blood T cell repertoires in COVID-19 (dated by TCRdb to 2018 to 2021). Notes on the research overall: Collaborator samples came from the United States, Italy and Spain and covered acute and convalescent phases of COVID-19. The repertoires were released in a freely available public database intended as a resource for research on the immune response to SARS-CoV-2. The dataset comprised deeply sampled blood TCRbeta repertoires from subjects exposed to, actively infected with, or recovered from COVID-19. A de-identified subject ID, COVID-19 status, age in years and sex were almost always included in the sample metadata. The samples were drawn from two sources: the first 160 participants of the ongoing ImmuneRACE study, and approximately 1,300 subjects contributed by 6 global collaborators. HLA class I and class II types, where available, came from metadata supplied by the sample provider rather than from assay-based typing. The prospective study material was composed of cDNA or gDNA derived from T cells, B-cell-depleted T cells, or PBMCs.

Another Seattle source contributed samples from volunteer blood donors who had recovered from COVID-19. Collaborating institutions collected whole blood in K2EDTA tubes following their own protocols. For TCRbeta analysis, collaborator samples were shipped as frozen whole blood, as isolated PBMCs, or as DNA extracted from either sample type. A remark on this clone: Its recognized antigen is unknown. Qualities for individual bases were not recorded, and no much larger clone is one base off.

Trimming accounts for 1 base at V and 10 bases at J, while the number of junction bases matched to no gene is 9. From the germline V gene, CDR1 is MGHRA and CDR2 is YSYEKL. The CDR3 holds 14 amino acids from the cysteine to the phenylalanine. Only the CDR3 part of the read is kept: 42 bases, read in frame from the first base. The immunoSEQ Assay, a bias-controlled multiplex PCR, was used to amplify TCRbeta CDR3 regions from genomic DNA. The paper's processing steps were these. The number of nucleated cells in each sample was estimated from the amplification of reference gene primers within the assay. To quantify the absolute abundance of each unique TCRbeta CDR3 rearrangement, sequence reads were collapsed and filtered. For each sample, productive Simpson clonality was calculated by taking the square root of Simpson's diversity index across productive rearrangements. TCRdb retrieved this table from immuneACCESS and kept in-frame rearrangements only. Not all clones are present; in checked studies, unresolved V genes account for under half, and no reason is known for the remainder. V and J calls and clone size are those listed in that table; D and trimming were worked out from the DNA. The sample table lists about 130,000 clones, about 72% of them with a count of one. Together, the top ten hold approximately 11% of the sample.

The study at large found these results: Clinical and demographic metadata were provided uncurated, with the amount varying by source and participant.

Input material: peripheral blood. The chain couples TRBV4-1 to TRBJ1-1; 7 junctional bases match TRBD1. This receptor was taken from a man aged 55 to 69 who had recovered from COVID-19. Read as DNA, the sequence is TGCGCCAGCAGCCAAGTAGGGACAGCGGTGAGAGCTTTCTTT. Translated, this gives CASSQVGTAVRAFF.